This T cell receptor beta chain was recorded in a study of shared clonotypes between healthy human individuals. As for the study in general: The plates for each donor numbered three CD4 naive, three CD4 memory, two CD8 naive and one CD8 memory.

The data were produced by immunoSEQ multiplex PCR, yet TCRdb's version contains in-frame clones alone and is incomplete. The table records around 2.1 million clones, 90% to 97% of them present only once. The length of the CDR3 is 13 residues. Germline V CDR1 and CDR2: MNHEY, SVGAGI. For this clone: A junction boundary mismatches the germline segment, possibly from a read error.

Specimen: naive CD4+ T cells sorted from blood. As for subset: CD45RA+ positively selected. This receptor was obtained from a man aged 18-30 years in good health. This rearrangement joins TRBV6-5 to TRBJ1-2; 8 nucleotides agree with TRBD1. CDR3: CASSTSGTGCGPF. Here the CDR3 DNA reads TGTGCCAGCAGTACATCCGGGACAGGATGCGGCCCTTTC.